Given below is one TCR beta chain in context. What it binds is unknown. As defined, naive CD8 cells were CD45RO-negative and positively selected for CCR7, with terminally differentiated effector memory CD45RA+ cells excluded. Researchers ran the assay at a deep level. Generated by immunoSEQ multiplex PCR, the TCRdb table keeps only in-frame clones and is missing some. The table records more than 550,000 clones, around 92% of them present only once. CDR3 length equals 14 residues. V shed 1 base and J shed 1 base, with 7 bases lying between them. Germline V gene lookup returns CDR1 SGHVS and CDR2 FQNEAQ. This specimen comes from a study of shared clonotypes between healthy human individuals. Background on the study: In total, the donors were two women and a few men aged 18 to 49. Study conclusions and caveats: Though the depth was large, rarefaction showed that sorted-subset sequencing was incomplete. Generation probabilities were higher for clonotypes shared across all four sorted-subset donors than for unshared ones.

The chain uses TRBV7-8 and TRBJ1-1; D remains ambiguous. The TCR comes from a man aged 25-40 years in good health. Sequencing input: naive CD8+ T cells sorted from blood. CDR3 bases: TGTGCCAGCAGCTTAGAGGTTTCGAACACTGAAGCTTTCTTT. It is translated as CASSLEVSNTEAFF.